This T cell receptor (beta chain) was sequenced in a study of cytomegalovirus exposure and HLA in healthy donors. Study-wide points: It was only CMV serostatus that was available as immune exposure information. Most observed TCR sequences were rare, whereas some public TCRs were detected in many donors.

The V and J ends lost 5 bases and 1 base respectively, with 9 bases between them. Germline assignment: CDR1 SGHRS and CDR2 YFSETQ. The CDR3 is made up of 13 amino acids. A note on this clone: Its target is not known.

PCR involved 60 Vbeta and 13 Jbeta primers. Clones were sequenced by immunoSEQ multiplex PCR, and TCRdb holds only the in-frame ones, with some missing. The sample consists of under 100,000 clones, 63% of them appearing once. This sequence was found in a woman aged 35 to 49 in good health and CMV-seropositive. V usage is TRBV5-1 and J usage is TRBJ1-2; D gene ambiguous. Sequencing input: PBMCs. The CDR3 is CASRSGSNYGYTF. CDR3 DNA: TGCGCCAGCAGAAGTGGCAGTAACTATGGCTACACCTTC.